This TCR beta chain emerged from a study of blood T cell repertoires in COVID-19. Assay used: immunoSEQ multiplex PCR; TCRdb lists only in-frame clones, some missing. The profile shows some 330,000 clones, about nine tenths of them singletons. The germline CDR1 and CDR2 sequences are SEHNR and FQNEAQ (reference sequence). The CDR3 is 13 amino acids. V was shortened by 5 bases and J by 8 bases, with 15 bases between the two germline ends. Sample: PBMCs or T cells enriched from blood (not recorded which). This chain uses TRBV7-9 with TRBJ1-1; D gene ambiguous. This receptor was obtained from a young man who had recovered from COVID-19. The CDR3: CASSRKRETEAFF. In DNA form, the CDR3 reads TGTGCCAGCAGCCGAAAGCGGGAAACCGAAGCTTTCTTT. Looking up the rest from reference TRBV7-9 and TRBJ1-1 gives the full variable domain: DTGVSQNPRHKITKRGQNVTFRCDPISEHNRLYWYRQTLGQGPEFLTYFQNEAQLEKSRLLSDRFSAERPKGSFSTLEIQRTEQGDSAMYLCASSRKRETEAFFGQGTRLTVV.